The 32 T cell receptor beta chains below all came from one sample that was sequenced in a study of shared clonotypes between healthy human individuals (dated by TCRdb to the early 2020s). Receptor libraries were prepared by the immunoSEQ multiplex PCR assay. In TCRdb, the immuneACCESS table is reduced to in-frame sequences with V and J assigned. These tables do not hold every clone; where another copy was compared, an unresolved V gene accounts for under half, and the others remain unexplained. The sample contains approximately 2.1 million clones, over 90% of them found a single time. The ten largest clones capture under 0.45% of the sample. The sample comprised naive CD4+ T cells from PBMCs. The sample's cell subset or site label is to be understood as: CD45RA+ positively selected. The receptors shown here come from a man between 18 and 29 years old in good health. Some clones in this sample may be carry-over from other donors' samples.

V gene TRBV4-2 combines with J gene TRBJ2-7, with a possible D match to TRBD1 (6 bases). From germline, CDR1 is LGHNA and CDR2 YNFKEQ. The V end was cut by 0 bases, the J end by 4 bases, with 10 bases between. CDR3 size: 14 residues. The CDR3 DNA is TGTGCCAGCAGCCAAGAAAGGACAGTTTACGAGCAGTACTTC. Protein sequence: CASSQERTVYEQYF.

This chain joins TRBV15 and TRBJ2-1, with 12 bases matching TRBD2. Trimming took 3 bases from V and 1 from J; bases not matched to a gene: 10. CDR3 size: 19 residues. CDR1 is LNHNV and CDR2 is YYDKDF in the germline V gene (reference sequence). CDR3 coding DNA: TGTGCCACCAGCAGGGACCCGACTAGCGGGAGAGGGTCCTACAATGAGCAGTTCTTC. It encodes CATSRDPTSGRGSYNEQFF. Using reference TRBV15 and TRBJ2-1 for the parts outside the CDR3, the full variable domain is DAMVIQNPRYQVTQFGKPVTLSCSQTLNHNVMYWYQQKSSQAPKLLFHYYDKDFNNEADTPDNFQSRRPNTSFCFLDIRSPGLGDTAMYLCATSRDPTSGRGSYNEQFFGPGTRLTVL.

CDR3 sequence reads: CASSGTSGSGEQYF. CDR3 DNA: TGTGCCAGCAGTGGGACTAGCGGGAGTGGCGAGCAGTACTTC. J is TRBJ2-7 and V is TRBV6-1, with 13 bases lining up with TRBD2. The CDR3 length is 14 residues. V shed 4 bases, J shed 6 bases, and the junction held 3 bases outside the gene matches. The germline V gene encodes CDR1 MNHNS and CDR2 SASEGT.

The chain is built from TRBV19 and TRBJ2-7; D is unresolved. Germline CDR1 LNHDA, CDR2 SQIVND (reference sequence). Between the trimmed V and J ends, which lost 1 base and 3 bases, there was a span of 10 bases. There are 14 residues in the CDR3. CDR3 DNA: TGTGCCAGTAGTATAGTGGGCGGAGACTACGAGCAGTACTTC. As protein: CASSIVGGDYEQYF.

This chain connects TRBV14 to TRBJ1-3; D unresolved. Germline V gene sequence: CDR1 SGHDN, CDR2 FVKESK. Trimming removed 4 bases at V and 0 bases at J, with 4 bases between. CDR3 length: 13 residues. DNA for the CDR3: TGTGCCAGCAGCCTGAGCTCTGGAAACACCATATATTTT. Amino acids: CASSLSSGNTIYF.

This chain links TRBV9 with TRBJ2-3; no definite D call. CDR3 size: 12 residues. Germline CDR1 SGDLS, CDR2 YYNGEE. Trimming shortened V by 6 bases and J by 3 bases, and 8 bases separated the two germline ends. The CDR3 DNA follows: TGTGCCAGCAACCTGGGTACAGATACGCAGTATTTT. Its translation: CASNLGTDTQYF.

The chain has TRBV2 and TRBJ2-2; 11 bases are shared with TRBD1. J was trimmed by 1 base and V by 6 bases; bases with no gene match: 4. There are 16 residues in the CDR3. The germline gives CDR1 SNHLY, CDR2 FYNNEI. CDR3 nucleotides: TGTGCCAGCAGGGGACAGGGGGGAGTGAACACCGGGGAGCTGTTTTTT. Translated: CASRGQGGVNTGELFF.

The chain combines TRBV11-2 with TRBJ1-1; 7 bases map to TRBD1. The CDR3 runs to 15 residues. With V trimmed by 1 base and J by 2 bases, 4 bases remained unmatched. Germline V gene sequence: CDR1 SGHAT, CDR2 FQNNGV. CDR3: CASSLATGRNTEAFF. As DNA, the CDR3 is TGTGCCAGCAGCTTAGCGACAGGGAGAAACACTGAAGCTTTCTTT.

On this clone itself: This may arise from a read error, as a much more abundant clone is one base away. Other DNA sequences in this sample translate to the same CDR3. This sequence joins TRBV5-1 and TRBJ2-1, with a possible D match to TRBD1 (6 bases). The CDR3 has 12 residues. Germline CDR1 reads SGHRS; CDR2 reads YFSETQ. V was cut by 4 bases and J by 6 bases, with 8 bases left in between. The DNA for the CDR3 is TGCGCCAGCAGCCCACAGGGCAATGAGCAGTTCTTC. This gives the protein CASSPQGNEQFF. The full variable domain, completed using reference TRBV5-1 and TRBJ2-1, is KAGVTQTPRYLIKTRGQQVTLSCSPISGHRSVSWYQQTPGQGLQFLFEYFSETQRNKGNFPGRFSGRQFSNSRSEMNVSTLELGDSALYLCASSPQGNEQFFGPGTRLTVL.

Details on this clone: Additional DNA sequences in this sample encode the identical CDR3. The chain recombines TRBV27 with TRBJ2-7, with 8 bases fitting TRBD1. V lost 6 bases and J lost 4; bases outside the gene matches: 5. Germline lookup yields CDR1 MNHEY and CDR2 SMNVEV (reference sequence). The CDR3 totals 13 residues. CDR3 nucleotides: TGTGCCAGCAGCTTCGACAGGGGTTACGAGCAGTACTTC. Amino acid sequence: CASSFDRGYEQYF.

This clone was recorded once. The V call is TRBV7-2, the J call TRBJ1-5; D gene ambiguous. Germline CDR1 and CDR2: SGHTA and FQGNSA. The CDR3 contains 17 residues. Deletions cut 0 bases from V and 7 bases from J, with 19 bases between. The CDR3 protein is CASSLAWSGAVGQPQHF. The CDR3 DNA is TGTGCCAGCAGCTTAGCTTGGTCGGGCGCAGTAGGGCAGCCCCAGCATTTT.

This clone showed up just a few times. CDR3 DNA: TGTGCCAGCAGTTACAGGGTTGGTGAAAAACTGTTTTTT. Translated: CASSYRVGEKLFF. The V gene is TRBV6-5, the J gene TRBJ1-4, with no clear D. This CDR3 spans 13 amino acids. The V gene lost 2 bases and the J gene lost 7 bases, with 8 bases spanning the gap. In germline, CDR1 is MNHEY, CDR2 SVGAGI.

This sequence joins TRBV30 and TRBJ1-1, with a weak D call TRBD1 (6 bases). This CDR3 has 18 residues. Looked up from germline, CDR1 is GTSNPN and CDR2 is SVGIG (reference sequence). Trimming removed 1 base at V and 4 bases at J, with 25 bases between. The CDR3 sequence is CAWSATPFGDTLSTEAFF. For the CDR3, the DNA is TGTGCCTGGAGTGCCACCCCATTTGGGGACACCCTGAGCACTGAAGCTTTCTTT.

This clone was seen once. Other DNA variants within this sample encode the same CDR3. V usage is TRBV5-1 and J usage is TRBJ2-3; TRBD2 agrees at 9 bases. CDR1 and CDR2 from the germline V gene are SGHRS and YFSETQ. V lost 4 bases to trimming and J lost 0 bases; unmatched junction nucleotides: 3. The CDR3 length is 15 residues. CDR3 coding DNA: TGCGCCAGCAGCCCCACTAGCGGGAGCACAGATACGCAGTATTTT. It codes for CASSPTSGSTDTQYF.

V and J are TRBV28 and TRBJ2-3, with 8 bases fitting TRBD1. With V trimmed by 6 bases and J by 1 base, 9 bases remained unmatched. There are 16 residues in the CDR3. The V gene's germline CDR1 is MDHEN and CDR2 SYDVKM. CDR3 region: CASSLTPGQGTDTQYF. In DNA, the CDR3 is TGTGCCAGCAGCCTTACCCCGGGACAGGGCACAGATACGCAGTATTTT. Together with reference TRBV28 and TRBJ2-3, the CDR3 gives the full variable domain: DVKVTQSSRYLVKRTGEKVFLECVQDMDHENMFWYRQDPGLGLRLIYFSYDVKMKEKGDIPEGYSVSREKKERFSLILESASTNQTSMYLCASSLTPGQGTDTQYFGPGTRLTVL.

The chain is built from TRBV18 and TRBJ2-2; D possibly corresponds to TRBD2 (5 bases). Germline CDR1 and CDR2: KGHSH and LQKENI. This CDR3 has 16 residues. The V end was cut by 3 bases, the J end by 1 base, with 12 bases between. The CDR3 DNA is TGTGCCAGCTCACCTACGGGGTTACGGAACACCGGGGAGCTGTTTTTT. This translates into CASSPTGLRNTGELFF.

V gene TRBV9 combines with J gene TRBJ1-1, with TRBD1 matching 8 bases. CDR3 length: 14 residues. Trimming cost V 4 bases and J 10 bases; bases outside gene matches: 12. Germline CDR1 is SGDLS and CDR2 is YYNGEE. CDR3 coding DNA: TGTGCCAGCAGCAAGGGACAGGCCTCAGCGGGAGCTTTCTTT. It is translated as CASSKGQASAGAFF.

The chain employs TRBV10-1 and TRBJ2-3; 8 bases match TRBD1. The CDR3 is 15 amino acids. Germline CDR1 is WNHNN and CDR2 is SYGVQD (reference sequence). The J segment lost 2 bases and the V segment lost 5 bases, leaving 6 bases of the junction unmatched. In nucleotides, the CDR3 is TGCGCCAGCAGTCGGACAGGGCCCCCCACAGATACGCAGTATTTT. Amino acids: CASSRTGPPTDTQYF.

This sequence joins TRBV4-1 and TRBJ1-4; 7 nucleotides align to TRBD1. Trimming at V came to 4 bases and at J to 6 bases, leaving 17 bases not matched to a gene. This CDR3 comprises 18 residues. The germline V gene encodes CDR1 MGHRA and CDR2 YSYEKL. The CDR3: CASSPLGQKGGLDEKLFF. The CDR3 coding sequence is TGCGCCAGCAGCCCCTTGGGACAGAAGGGGGGCCTTGATGAAAAACTGTTTTTT.

This chain links TRBV7-2 with TRBJ2-1, with 14 positions matching TRBD2. V lost 3 bases and J lost 10; bases outside the gene matches: 5. The germline CDR1 and CDR2 sequences are SGHTA and FQGNSA. This CDR3 region has 15 residues. CDR3: CASSLGTSGSREQFF. Here the CDR3 DNA reads TGTGCCAGCAGCTTGGGGACTAGCGGGAGTCGGGAGCAGTTCTTC.

The chain joins TRBV18 to TRBJ1-1, with 7 positions matching TRBD1. The length of the CDR3 is 15 residues. Germline CDR1 reads KGHSH; CDR2 reads LQKENI. V shed 2 bases, J shed 3 bases, and the junction held 6 bases outside the gene matches. The CDR3 DNA follows: TGTGCCAGCTCACCAACGACAGGGCCCTACACTGAAGCTTTCTTT. Residues: CASSPTTGPYTEAFF.

Regarding this clone: Other nucleotide sequences from this sample produce the same CDR3. The V call is TRBV28, the J call TRBJ2-7; D not certain. Per germline, CDR1 MDHEN and CDR2 SYDVKM. The ends were cut back, 2 bases at V and 0 bases at J, with 11 bases in the middle. This CDR3 region has 15 residues. The CDR3 reads CASSLDSLGSYEQYF. The CDR3 DNA sequence: TGTGCCAGCAGTTTAGACTCGCTGGGCTCCTACGAGCAGTACTTC.

This clone came up once. CDR3 region: CASRLDRTGGSGYTF. The CDR3 bases are TGTGCCAGCAGACTGGACCGGACAGGGGGATCTGGCTACACCTTC. The chain links TRBV7-9 to TRBJ1-2; 10 nucleotides line up with TRBD1. CDR1 SEHNR and CDR2 FQNEAQ come from the germline V gene (reference sequence). The CDR3 consists of 15 residues. J was trimmed by 7 bases and V by 6 bases; bases with no gene match: 11.

This sequence joins TRBV2 and TRBJ1-2; 7 bases are a match to TRBD1. The J segment lost 7 bases and the V segment lost 1 base, leaving 3 bases of the junction unmatched. The CDR3 is made up of 13 amino acids. Germline CDR1 is SNHLY and CDR2 is FYNNEI. The CDR3: CASSEGQGIGYTF. The CDR3 DNA reads as TGTGCCAGCAGTGAAGGACAGGGAATTGGCTACACCTTC.

This sequence joins TRBV19 and TRBJ2-1; 14 bases are a match to TRBD2. Germline CDR1 and CDR2: LNHDA and SQIVND (reference sequence). This CDR3 region has 18 residues. The V segment lost 5 bases and the J segment 5 bases; nucleotides outside the gene matches: 11. The CDR3 sequence: CASSPLTSGRARDNEQFF. CDR3 sequence (DNA): TGTGCCAGTAGTCCCCTGACTAGCGGGAGGGCCAGGGACAATGAGCAGTTCTTC.

This chain joins TRBV15 and TRBJ2-1, with D tentatively TRBD2 (6 bases). Germline V CDR1 and CDR2: LNHNV, YYDKDF (reference sequence). The CDR3 is 14 amino acids. The V end was cut by 4 bases, the J end by 8 bases, with 15 bases between. CDR3 in DNA: TGTGCCACCAGCAAACCGGGACTCCTCGATGAGCAGTTCTTC. It codes for CATSKPGLLDEQFF.

CDR3 loop: CATSRERREDDNEQFF. DNA of the CDR3: TGTGCCACCAGCAGAGAGCGGCGGGAGGACGACAATGAGCAGTTCTTC. This chain connects TRBV15 to TRBJ2-1; TRBD2 matches 8 bases. This CDR3 is built from 16 residues. V was clipped by 0 bases and J by 5 bases; unmatched bases: 6. Germline V gives CDR1 LNHNV, CDR2 YYDKDF (reference sequence). Using reference TRBV15 and TRBJ2-1 for the parts outside the CDR3, the full variable domain is DAMVIQNPRYQVTQFGKPVTLSCSQTLNHNVMYWYQQKSSQAPKLLFHYYDKDFNNEADTPDNFQSRRPNTSFCFLDIRSPGLGDTAMYLCATSRERREDDNEQFFGPGTRLTVL.

This sequence joins TRBV11-2 and TRBJ1-5; D is ambiguous. Germline V lookup: CDR1 SGHAT, CDR2 FQNNGV. Trimming took 6 bases from V and 5 from J, leaving 11 bases between them. The CDR3 is 13 amino acids. The CDR3 loop is CASSLSLDQPQHF. In nucleotides, the CDR3 is TGTGCCAGCAGTCTATCGTTGGATCAGCCCCAGCATTTT.

The chain combines TRBV15 with TRBJ1-1; TRBD1 might be the D (5 bases). The germline V gene encodes CDR1 LNHNV and CDR2 YYDKDF (reference sequence). The V and J ends lost 0 bases and 4 bases respectively, with 15 bases between them. This CDR3 is built from 16 residues. The CDR3 here is CATSRDSAGGATEAFF. The CDR3 nucleotides are TGTGCCACCAGCAGAGATTCGGCTGGGGGTGCCACTGAAGCTTTCTTT. Looking up the rest from reference TRBV15 and TRBJ1-1 gives the full variable domain: DAMVIQNPRYQVTQFGKPVTLSCSQTLNHNVMYWYQQKSSQAPKLLFHYYDKDFNNEADTPDNFQSRRPNTSFCFLDIRSPGLGDTAMYLCATSRDSAGGATEAFFGQGTRLTVV.

CDR3 sequence reads: CASSPRTGGFGELFF. The DNA of the CDR3 is TGCGCCAGCAGCCCTCGGACAGGGGGCTTCGGGGAGCTGTTTTTT. The chain is built from TRBV5-1 and TRBJ2-2; 11 bases align to TRBD1. Losses at the gene ends were 4 bases for V and 7 bases for J; bases not matched to a gene: 6. Germline V gene lookup returns CDR1 SGHRS and CDR2 YFSETQ. This CDR3 spans 15 amino acids. Combining the CDR3 with reference TRBV5-1 and TRBJ2-2 gives the whole variable domain KAGVTQTPRYLIKTRGQQVTLSCSPISGHRSVSWYQQTPGQGLQFLFEYFSETQRNKGNFPGRFSGRQFSNSRSEMNVSTLELGDSALYLCASSPRTGGFGELFFGEGSRLTVL.

As for this clone: Other DNA sequences in the sample encode the same CDR3. V gene TRBV5-1 combines with J gene TRBJ2-1; D unclear. CDR3 length: 15 residues. With 0 bases removed from V and 0 bases from J, the gap between germline ends came to 7 bases. Germline assignment: CDR1 SGHRS and CDR2 YFSETQ. In nucleotides, the CDR3 is TGCGCCAGCAGCTTGGCTCCCAACTCCTACAATGAGCAGTTCTTC. Translated, it gives CASSLAPNSYNEQFF.

The chain uses TRBV7-2 and TRBJ2-1; 11 nucleotides align to TRBD2. V gave up 5 bases and J gave up 10 bases; unmatched junction bases: 4. Germline assignment: CDR1 SGHTA and CDR2 FQGNSA. There are 13 residues in the CDR3. The CDR3 here is CASSRLAGREQFF. The CDR3 DNA is TGTGCCAGCAGCCGACTAGCGGGGAGGGAGCAGTTCTTC.